A selection of T cell receptor beta chains follows, all from one sample in a study of Graves' ophthalmopathy and Graves' hyperthyroidism. In TCRdb, the multiplex PCR reads were re-called with MiXCR into one record per CDR3 protein. The data contain around 470,000 distinct CDR3 sequences, roughly an eighth of them singletons. Specimen: blood. Receptor source: a woman aged 30 to 39 with Graves' ophthalmopathy. The CDR3 runs from the conserved cysteine through the conserved F or W. A D gene is named only where the DNA matches it firmly. Clone size is stated in some rows and not others, as once, few, many or a class when expanded.

d_call	v_call	clone_size	j_call	cdr3_aa	cdr3_nt
-	TRBV5-1	many	TRBJ1-2	CASSLGRAPLYGYTF	TGCGCCAGCAGCCTGGGTCGAGCACCCCTATATGGCTACACCTTC
-	TRBV5-1	-	TRBJ2-6	CASSFQERGAGANVLTF	TGCGCCAGCAGCTTTCAGGAAAGGGGGGCTGGGGCCAACGTCCTGACTTTC
-	TRBV6-5	-	TRBJ1-6	CASSYSIGQTNSPLHF	TGTGCCAGCAGTTACTCGATCGGACAGACTAATTCACCCCTCCACTTT
-	TRBV7-2	many	TRBJ2-6	CASSLGGYGANVLTF	TGTGCCAGCAGCTTAGGAGGGTATGGGGCCAACGTCCTGACTTTC
TRBD2	TRBV2	many	TRBJ2-2	CASRTTSGRNTGELFF	TGTGCCAGCAGAACAACTAGCGGGAGAAACACCGGGGAGCTGTTTTTT
-	TRBV11-1	many	TRBJ1-5	CASSLTSGQPQHF	TGTGCCAGCAGCTTAACGTCAGGCCAGCCCCAGCATTTT
TRBD2	TRBV20-1	many	TRBJ2-7	CSARTSAWDYEQYF	TGCAGTGCTAGGACTAGCGCCTGGGACTACGAGCAGTACTTC
-	TRBV7-2	many	TRBJ1-2	CASRQDSIYGYTF	TGTGCCAGCAGGCAAGACAGCATCTATGGCTACACCTTC
-	TRBV6-1	-	TRBJ1-2	CASSGGSASTNYGYTF	TGTGCCAGCAGCGGGGGAAGTGCCTCAACTAACTATGGCTACACCTTC
-	TRBV10-3	many	TRBJ1-5	CAVQGEGNQPQHF	TGTGCCGTTCAAGGGGAGGGCAATCAGCCCCAGCATTTT
TRBD2	TRBV7-3	many	TRBJ2-5	CASSPGTSGRQAQETQYF	TGTGCCAGCAGCCCGGGAACTAGCGGGAGGCAGGCCCAAGAGACCCAGTACTTC
TRBD2	TRBV20-1	many	TRBJ2-5	CSAQPRPAGGPGTQYF	TGCAGTGCTCAACCGCGTCCAGCGGGAGGGCCAGGGACCCAGTACTTC
TRBD2	TRBV28	many	TRBJ2-5	CASSRTSGRRETQYF	TGTGCCAGCAGTCGGACTAGCGGGAGAAGAGAGACCCAGTACTTC
TRBD1	TRBV13	-	TRBJ1-2	CASSPGTGGFYGYTF	TGTGCCAGCAGCCCCGGGACAGGGGGCTTCTATGGCTACACCTTC
-	TRBV4-1	few	TRBJ2-7	CASSQVEGPCEQYF	TGCGCCAGCAGCCAAGTAGAGGGCCCCTGCGAGCAGTACTTC